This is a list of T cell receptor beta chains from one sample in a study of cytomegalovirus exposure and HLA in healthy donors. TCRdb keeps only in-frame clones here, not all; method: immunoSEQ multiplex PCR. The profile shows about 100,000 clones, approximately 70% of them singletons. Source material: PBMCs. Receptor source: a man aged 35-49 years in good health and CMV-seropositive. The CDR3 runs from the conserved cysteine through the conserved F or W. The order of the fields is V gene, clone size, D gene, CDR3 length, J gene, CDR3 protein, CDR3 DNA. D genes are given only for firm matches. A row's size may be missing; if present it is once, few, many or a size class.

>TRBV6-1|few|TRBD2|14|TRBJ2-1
CASSEDSGSLEQFF
TGTGCCAGCAGTGAGGATAGCGGGAGTCTTGAGCAGTTCTTC
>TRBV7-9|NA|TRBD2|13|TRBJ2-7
CASSRGDSYEQYF
TGTGCCAGCAGCCGGGGGGACTCCTACGAGCAGTACTTC
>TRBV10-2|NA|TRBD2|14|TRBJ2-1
CASSLLAGDNEQFF
TGCGCCAGCAGCCTACTAGCGGGAGATAATGAGCAGTTCTTC
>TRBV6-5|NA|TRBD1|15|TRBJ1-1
CASSSGTGGGTEAFF
TGTGCCAGCAGTTCTGGGACAGGGGGCGGCACTGAAGCTTTCTTT
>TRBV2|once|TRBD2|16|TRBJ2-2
CASSELRELGTGELFF
TGTGCCAGCAGTGAATTGCGGGAGCTGGGTACCGGGGAGCTGTTTTTT
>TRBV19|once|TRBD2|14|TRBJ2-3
CASTKRERTDTQYF
TGTGCCAGTACCAAGCGGGAGCGGACAGATACGCAGTATTTT
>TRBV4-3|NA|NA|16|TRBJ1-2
CASSQDALGSGQGYTF
TGCGCCAGCAGCCAAGATGCCCTCGGGTCAGGGCAGGGCTACACCTTC
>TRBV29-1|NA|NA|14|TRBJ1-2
CSVDVLGGGYGYTF
TGCAGCGTTGACGTGCTCGGGGGAGGCTATGGCTACACCTTC
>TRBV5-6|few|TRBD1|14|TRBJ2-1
CASSSQGFLNEQFF
TGTGCCAGCAGCTCACAGGGGTTCCTCAATGAGCAGTTCTTC
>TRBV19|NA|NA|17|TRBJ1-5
CASSIGQVGYSNQPQHF
TGTGCCAGTAGTATAGGACAGGTGGGGTATAGCAATCAGCCCCAGCATTTT